This T cell receptor (beta chain) was recovered during a study of T-cell memory formation after mild COVID-19. The study, taken as a whole, reports: The appearance of some responding clones in pre-infection memory suggested that cross-reactive memory joined. CD4+ contracting clones lay mainly in CM and EM, CD8+ ones in EMRA.

Comments on this clonotype: The antigen remains undetermined.

Per the germline V gene, CDR1 is SGHNT and CDR2 is YENEEA. The germline V and J ends were trimmed by 5 bases and 0 bases, with 17 bases remaining between them. There are 16 residues in the CDR3. TCRdb reprocessed the 5' RACE reads via MiXCR and lists one record per CDR3 protein. The data contain approximately 490,000 distinct CDR3 sequences, just over 20% of them singletons. The specimen was PBMCs or a T cell subset sorted from them (not recorded which). V usage is TRBV11-3 and J usage is TRBJ2-7; the D gene is possibly TRBD1 (6 bases). The receptor's source is an adult woman who had mild COVID-19 (a few samples of this study predate the infection). Cell type and time point are not known. CDR3 coding DNA: TGTGCCAGCAGCCCCCGGCGGACAGCGAGCTCCTACGAGCAGTACTTC. Protein sequence: CASSPRRTASSYEQYF.